This T cell receptor (beta chain) was captured by sequencing in a study of blood T cell repertoires in COVID-19. Looking at the study overall: The origin of the acute and convalescent COVID-19 samples was the United States, Italy and Spain. PBMCs, B-cell-depleted T cells, or T cells provided the cDNA or gDNA that made up the material.

How the authors handled the data: The assay estimated nucleated cells by amplifying reference gene primers. Sequenced by immunoSEQ multiplex PCR; TCRdb stores in-frame clones only, minus some. D and trimming were read from the DNA, whereas the V and J calls and clone size are those reported in that table. The table has a few hundred thousand clones, 75% to 90% seen once. Deletions cut 0 bases from V and 7 bases from J, with 8 bases between. Germline CDR1 SGHDT, CDR2 YYEEEE. CDR3 length: 14 residues. This clone was counted once. This clonotype was sampled from a human donor in a cohort sampled during active COVID-19. V gene TRBV5-6 combines with J gene TRBJ1-6; D possibly corresponds to TRBD1 (5 bases). Source material: peripheral blood. The DNA of the CDR3 is TGTGCCAGCAGCTTGGGGGGCAGGAATTCACCCCTCCACTTT. Residues: CASSLGGRNSPLHF. Using reference TRBV5-6 and TRBJ1-6 for the parts outside the CDR3, the full variable domain is DAGVTQSPTHLIKTRGQQVTLRCSPKSGHDTVSWYQQALGQGPQFIFQYYEEEERQRGNFPDRFSGHQFPNYSSELNVNALLLGDSALYLCASSLGGRNSPLHFGNGTRLTVT.